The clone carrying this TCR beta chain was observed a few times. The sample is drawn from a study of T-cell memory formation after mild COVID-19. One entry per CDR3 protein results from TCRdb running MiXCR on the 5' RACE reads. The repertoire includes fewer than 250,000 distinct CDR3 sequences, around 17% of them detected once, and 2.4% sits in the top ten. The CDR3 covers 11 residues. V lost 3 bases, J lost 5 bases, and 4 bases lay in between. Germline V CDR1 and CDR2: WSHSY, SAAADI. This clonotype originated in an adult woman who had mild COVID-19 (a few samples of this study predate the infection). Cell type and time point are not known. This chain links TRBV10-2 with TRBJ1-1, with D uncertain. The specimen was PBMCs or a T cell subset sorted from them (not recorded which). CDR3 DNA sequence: TGCGCCAGCAGTGACAGGACTGAAGCTTTCTTT. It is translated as CASSDRTEAFF.